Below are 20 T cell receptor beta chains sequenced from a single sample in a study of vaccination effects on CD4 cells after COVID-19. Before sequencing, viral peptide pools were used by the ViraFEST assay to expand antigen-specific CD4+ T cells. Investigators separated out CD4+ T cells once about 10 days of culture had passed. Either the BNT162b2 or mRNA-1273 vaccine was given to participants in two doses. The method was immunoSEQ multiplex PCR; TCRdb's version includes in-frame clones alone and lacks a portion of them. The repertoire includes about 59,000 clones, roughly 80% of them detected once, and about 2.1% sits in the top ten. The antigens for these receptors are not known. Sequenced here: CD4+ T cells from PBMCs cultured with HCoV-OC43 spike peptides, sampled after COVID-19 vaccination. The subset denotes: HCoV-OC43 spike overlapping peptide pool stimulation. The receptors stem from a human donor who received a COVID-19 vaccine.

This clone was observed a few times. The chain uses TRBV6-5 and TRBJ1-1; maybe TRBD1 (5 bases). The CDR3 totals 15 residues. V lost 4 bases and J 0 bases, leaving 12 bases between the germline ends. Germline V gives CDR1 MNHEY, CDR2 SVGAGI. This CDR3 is CASSFSTAMNTEAFF. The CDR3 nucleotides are TGTGCCAGCAGTTTTTCGACAGCCATGAACACTGAAGCTTTCTTT.

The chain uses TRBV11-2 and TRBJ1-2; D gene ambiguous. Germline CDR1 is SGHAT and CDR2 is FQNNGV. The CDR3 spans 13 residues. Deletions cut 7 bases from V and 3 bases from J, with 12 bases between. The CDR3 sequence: CASTTGVHYGYTF. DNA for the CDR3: TGTGCCAGCACAACCGGGGTTCACTATGGCTACACCTTC.

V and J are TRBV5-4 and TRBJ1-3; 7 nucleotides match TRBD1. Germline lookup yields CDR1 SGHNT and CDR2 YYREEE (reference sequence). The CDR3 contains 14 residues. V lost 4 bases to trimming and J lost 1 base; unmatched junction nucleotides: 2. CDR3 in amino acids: CASSQQGSGNTIYF. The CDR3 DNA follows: TGTGCCAGCAGCCAACAGGGGTCTGGAAACACCATATATTTT.

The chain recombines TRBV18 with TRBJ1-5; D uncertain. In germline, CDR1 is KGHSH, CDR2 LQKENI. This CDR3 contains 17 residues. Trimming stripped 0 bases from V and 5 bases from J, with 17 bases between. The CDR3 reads CASSPPQLDAGHQPQHF. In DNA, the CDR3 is TGTGCCAGCTCACCACCCCAACTTGATGCCGGACATCAGCCCCAGCATTTT. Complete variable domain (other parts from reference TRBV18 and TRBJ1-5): NAGVMQNPRHLVRRRGQEARLRCSPMKGHSHVYWYRQLPEEGLKFMVYLQKENIIDESGMPKERFSAEFPKEGPSILRIQQVVRGDSAAYFCASSPPQLDAGHQPQHFGDGTRLSIL.

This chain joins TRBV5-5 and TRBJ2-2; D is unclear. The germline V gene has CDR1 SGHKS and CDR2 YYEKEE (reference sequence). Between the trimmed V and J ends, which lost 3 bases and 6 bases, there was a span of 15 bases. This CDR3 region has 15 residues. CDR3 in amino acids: CASSSPGFSSGELFF. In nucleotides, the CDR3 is TGTGCCAGCAGCTCCCCCGGTTTTTCGTCCGGGGAGCTGTTTTTT. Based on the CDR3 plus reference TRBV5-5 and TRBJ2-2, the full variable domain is DAGVTQSPTHLIKTRGQQVTLRCSPISGHKSVSWYQQVLGQGPQFIFQYYEKEERGRGNFPDRFSARQFPNYSSELNVNALLLGDSALYLCASSSPGFSSGELFFGEGSRLTVL.

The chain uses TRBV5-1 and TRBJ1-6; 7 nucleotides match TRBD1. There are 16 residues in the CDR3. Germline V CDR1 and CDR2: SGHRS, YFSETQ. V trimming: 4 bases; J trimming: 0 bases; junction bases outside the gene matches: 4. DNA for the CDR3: TGCGCCAGCAGCCCTGACAGGGTCTCCTATAATTCACCCCTCCACTTT. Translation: CASSPDRVSYNSPLHF.

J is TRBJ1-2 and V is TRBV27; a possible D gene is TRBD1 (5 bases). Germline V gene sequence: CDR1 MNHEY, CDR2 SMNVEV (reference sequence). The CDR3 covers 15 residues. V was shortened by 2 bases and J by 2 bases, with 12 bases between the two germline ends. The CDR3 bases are TGTGCCAGCAGTTTAAAGGGGCCAGTCAACTATGGCTACACCTTC. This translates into CASSLKGPVNYGYTF.

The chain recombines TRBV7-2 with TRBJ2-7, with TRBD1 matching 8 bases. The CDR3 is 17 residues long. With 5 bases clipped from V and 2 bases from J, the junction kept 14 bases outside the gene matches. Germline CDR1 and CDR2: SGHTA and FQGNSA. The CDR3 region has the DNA TGTGCCAGCAGCCCAACCCCGGGACAGGATTCGACCTACGAGCAGTACGTC. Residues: CASSPTPGQDSTYEQYV.

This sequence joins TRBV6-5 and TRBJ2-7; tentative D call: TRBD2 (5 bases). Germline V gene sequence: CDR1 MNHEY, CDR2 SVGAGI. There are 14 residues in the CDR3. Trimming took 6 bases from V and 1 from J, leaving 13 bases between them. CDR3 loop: CASSYNPGSYEQYV. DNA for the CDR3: TGTGCCAGCAGCTACAACCCGGGGTCCTACGAGCAGTACGTC.

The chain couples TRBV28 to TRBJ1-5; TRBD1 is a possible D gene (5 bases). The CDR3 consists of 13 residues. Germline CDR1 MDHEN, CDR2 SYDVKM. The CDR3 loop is CAVSRDSNQPQHF. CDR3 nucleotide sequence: TGTGCGGTTAGCAGGGATAGCAATCAGCCCCAGCATTTT.

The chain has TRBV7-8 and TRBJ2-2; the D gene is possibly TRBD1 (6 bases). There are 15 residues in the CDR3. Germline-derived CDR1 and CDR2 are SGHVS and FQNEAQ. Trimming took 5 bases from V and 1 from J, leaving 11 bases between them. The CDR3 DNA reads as TGTGCCAGCAGCCCGTGGACAGAGAACACCGGGGAGCTGTTTTTT. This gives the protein CASSPWTENTGELFF.

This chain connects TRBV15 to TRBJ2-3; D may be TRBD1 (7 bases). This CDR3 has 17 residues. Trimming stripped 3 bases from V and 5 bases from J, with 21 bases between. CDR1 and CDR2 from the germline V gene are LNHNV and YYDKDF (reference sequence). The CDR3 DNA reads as TGTGCCACCAGCAGGACAGGGACTTTTGTACAGGGAGATACGCAGTATTTT. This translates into CATSRTGTFVQGDTQYF.

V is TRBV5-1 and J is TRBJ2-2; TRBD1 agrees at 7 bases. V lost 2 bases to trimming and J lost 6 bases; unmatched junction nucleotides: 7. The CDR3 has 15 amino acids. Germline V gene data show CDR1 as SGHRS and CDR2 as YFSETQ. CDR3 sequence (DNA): TGCGCCAGCAGCTTTGGGCAGGGGGATGCCGGGGAGCTGTTTTTT. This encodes CASSFGQGDAGELFF.

The CDR3 nucleotides read TGTGCCTGGAACTCCCGGGCATTGCGTTCACCCCTCCACTTT. Translated, it gives CAWNSRALRSPLHF. The chain combines TRBV30 with TRBJ1-6; D not certain. CDR1 is GTSNPN, CDR2 SVGIG, per germline (reference sequence). The CDR3 has 14 residues. Trimming shortened V by 4 bases and J by 9 bases, and 16 bases separated the two germline ends. The full variable domain, its missing parts supplied by reference TRBV30 and TRBJ1-6, is SQTIHQWPATLVQPVGSPLSLECTVEGTSNPNLYWYRQAAGRGLQLLFYSVGIGQISSEVPQNLSASRPQDRQFILSSKKLLLSDSGFYLCAWNSRALRSPLHFGNGTRLTVT.

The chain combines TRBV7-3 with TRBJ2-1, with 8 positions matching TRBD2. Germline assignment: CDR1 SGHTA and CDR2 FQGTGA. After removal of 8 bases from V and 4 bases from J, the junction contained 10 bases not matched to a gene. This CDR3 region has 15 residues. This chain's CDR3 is CASATGGARYNEQFF. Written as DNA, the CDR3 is TGTGCCAGCGCAACCGGGGGGGCTCGATACAATGAGCAGTTCTTC.

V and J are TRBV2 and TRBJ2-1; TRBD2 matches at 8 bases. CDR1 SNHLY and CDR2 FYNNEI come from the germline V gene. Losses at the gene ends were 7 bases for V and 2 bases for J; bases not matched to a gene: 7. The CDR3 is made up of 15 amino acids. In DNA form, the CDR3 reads TGTGCCAGCATAGAAAACGGGGGGGCCTACAATGAGCAGTTCTTC. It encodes CASIENGGAYNEQFF.

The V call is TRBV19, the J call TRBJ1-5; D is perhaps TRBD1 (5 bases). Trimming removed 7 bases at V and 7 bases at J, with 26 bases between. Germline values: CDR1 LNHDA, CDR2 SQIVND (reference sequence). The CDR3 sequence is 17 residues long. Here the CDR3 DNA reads TGTGCCAGTAATTCCGGTCAGGGTCGGAGGCCGTTGCAGCCCCAGCATTTT. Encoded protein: CASNSGQGRRPLQPQHF.

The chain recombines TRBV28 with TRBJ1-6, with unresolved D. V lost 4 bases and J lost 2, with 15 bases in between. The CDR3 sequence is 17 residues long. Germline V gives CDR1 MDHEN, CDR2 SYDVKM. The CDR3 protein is CASSSGATGTYNSPLHF. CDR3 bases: TGTGCCAGCAGTTCTGGCGCCACGGGCACCTATAATTCACCCCTCCACTTT. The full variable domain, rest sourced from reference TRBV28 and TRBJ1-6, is DVKVTQSSRYLVKRTGEKVFLECVQDMDHENMFWYRQDPGLGLRLIYFSYDVKMKEKGDIPEGYSVSREKKERFSLILESASTNQTSMYLCASSSGATGTYNSPLHFGNGTRLTVT.

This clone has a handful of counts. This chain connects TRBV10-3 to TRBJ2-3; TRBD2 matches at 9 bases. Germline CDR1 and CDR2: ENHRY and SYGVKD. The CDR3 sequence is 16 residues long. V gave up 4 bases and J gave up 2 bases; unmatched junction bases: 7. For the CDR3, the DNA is TGTGCCATCAGTGCTCGAGCGGGGGGTTCCACAGATACGCAGTATTTT. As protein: CAISARAGGSTDTQYF.

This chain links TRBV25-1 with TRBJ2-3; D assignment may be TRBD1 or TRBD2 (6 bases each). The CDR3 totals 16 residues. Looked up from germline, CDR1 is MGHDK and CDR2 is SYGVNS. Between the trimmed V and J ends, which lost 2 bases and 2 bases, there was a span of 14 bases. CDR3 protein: CASSEHQGTLTDTQYF. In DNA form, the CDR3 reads TGTGCCAGCAGTGAACACCAGGGGACTCTCACAGATACGCAGTATTTT.